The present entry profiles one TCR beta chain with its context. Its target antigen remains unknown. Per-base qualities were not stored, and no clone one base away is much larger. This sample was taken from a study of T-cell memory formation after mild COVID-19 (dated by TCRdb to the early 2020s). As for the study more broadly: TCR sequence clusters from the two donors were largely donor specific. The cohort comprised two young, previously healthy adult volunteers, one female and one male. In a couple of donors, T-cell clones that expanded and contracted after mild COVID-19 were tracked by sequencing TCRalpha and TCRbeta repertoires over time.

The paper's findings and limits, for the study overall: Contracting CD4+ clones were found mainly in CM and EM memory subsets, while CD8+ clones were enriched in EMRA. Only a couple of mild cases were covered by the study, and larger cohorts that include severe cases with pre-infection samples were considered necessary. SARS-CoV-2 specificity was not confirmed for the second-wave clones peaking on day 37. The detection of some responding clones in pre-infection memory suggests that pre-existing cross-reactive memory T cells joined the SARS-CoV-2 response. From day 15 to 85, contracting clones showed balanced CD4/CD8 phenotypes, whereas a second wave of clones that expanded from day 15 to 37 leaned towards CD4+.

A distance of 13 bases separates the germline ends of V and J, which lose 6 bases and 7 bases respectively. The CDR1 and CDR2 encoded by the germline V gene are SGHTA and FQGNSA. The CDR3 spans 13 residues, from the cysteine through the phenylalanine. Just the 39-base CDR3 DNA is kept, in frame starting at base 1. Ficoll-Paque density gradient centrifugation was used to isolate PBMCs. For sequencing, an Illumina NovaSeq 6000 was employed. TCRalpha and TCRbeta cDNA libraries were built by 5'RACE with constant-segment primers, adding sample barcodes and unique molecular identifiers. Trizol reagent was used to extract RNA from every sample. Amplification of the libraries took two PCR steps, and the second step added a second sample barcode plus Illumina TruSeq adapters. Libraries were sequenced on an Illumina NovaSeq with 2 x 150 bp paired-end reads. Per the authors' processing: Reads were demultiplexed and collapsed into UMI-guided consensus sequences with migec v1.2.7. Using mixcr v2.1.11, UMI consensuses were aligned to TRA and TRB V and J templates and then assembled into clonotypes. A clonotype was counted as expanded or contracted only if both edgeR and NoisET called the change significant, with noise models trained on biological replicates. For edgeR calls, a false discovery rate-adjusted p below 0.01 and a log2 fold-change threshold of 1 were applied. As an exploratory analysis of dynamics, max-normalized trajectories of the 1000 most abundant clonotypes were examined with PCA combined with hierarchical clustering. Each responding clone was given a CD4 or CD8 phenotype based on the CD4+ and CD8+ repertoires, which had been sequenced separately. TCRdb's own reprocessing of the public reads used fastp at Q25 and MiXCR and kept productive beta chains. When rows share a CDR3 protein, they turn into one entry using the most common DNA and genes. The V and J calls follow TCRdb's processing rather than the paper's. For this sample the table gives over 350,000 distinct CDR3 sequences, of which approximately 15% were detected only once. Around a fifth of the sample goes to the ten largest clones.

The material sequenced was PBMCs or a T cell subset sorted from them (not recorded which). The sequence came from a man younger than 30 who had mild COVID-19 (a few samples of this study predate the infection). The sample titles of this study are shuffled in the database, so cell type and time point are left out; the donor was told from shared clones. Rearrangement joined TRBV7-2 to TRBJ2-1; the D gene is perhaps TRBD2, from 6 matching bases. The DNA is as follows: TGTGCCAGCAGTTCCAGACGGGGGAATGAGCAGTTCTTC. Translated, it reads CASSSRRGNEQFF.